The 30 T cell receptor beta chains in this list originate from one sample, sequenced in a study of cytomegalovirus exposure and HLA in healthy donors. The PCR made use of 60 Vbeta and 13 Jbeta primers. Using immunoSEQ multiplex PCR, the repertoire was profiled, and TCRdb retains in-frame clones only, with some absent. The data include some 130,000 clones; the top ten clones carry 1.5% to 2%. Source material: PBMCs. These receptor sequences come from a woman aged 40 to 55 in good health and CMV-seropositive.

The chain employs TRBV28 and TRBJ2-5; 7 bases align to TRBD2. The germline V gene has CDR1 MDHEN and CDR2 SYDVKM. V trimming: 6 bases; J trimming: 2 bases; junction bases outside the gene matches: 0. CDR3 length: 12 residues. The CDR3 here is CASRLAQETQYF. Written as DNA, the CDR3 is TGTGCCAGCAGACTAGCGCAAGAGACCCAGTACTTC.

The chain carries TRBV6-1 and TRBJ1-5; D remains ambiguous. The germline V and J ends were trimmed by 5 bases and 2 bases, with 10 bases remaining between them. The CDR3 sequence is 14 residues long. Germline-derived CDR1 and CDR2 are MNHNS and SASEGT. The CDR3 loop reads CASSYREGNQPQHF. The CDR3 nucleotides read TGTGCCAGCAGTTATCGAGAAGGCAATCAGCCCCAGCATTTT.

V gene TRBV6-1 combines with J gene TRBJ2-3; 9 positions match TRBD1. Germline CDR1 and CDR2: MNHNS and SASEGT. This CDR3 is built from 16 residues. V shed 5 bases and J 2 bases; nucleotides not matched to a gene: 8. CDR3 DNA sequence: TGTGCCAGCAGTCAAGGGACAGGGATTTTCACAGATACGCAGTATTTT. This translates into CASSQGTGIFTDTQYF.

The chain has TRBV25-1 and TRBJ2-7; no reliable D call. The CDR3 is made up of 15 amino acids. V lost 3 bases and J 3 bases, leaving 15 bases between the germline ends. The germline CDR1 and CDR2 sequences are MGHDK and SYGVNS. The CDR3 DNA sequence: TGTGCCAGCAGTGATCGCAAGTTGGAGAGCTACGAGCAGTACTTC. It specifies CASSDRKLESYEQYF.

CDR3 loop: CASSALDTMDMSEAFF. The CDR3 DNA reads TGTGCCAGCAGTGCGTTAGACACAATGGATATGAGTGAAGCTTTCTTT. The chain links TRBV2 to TRBJ1-1; unclear D gene. Germline V gives CDR1 SNHLY, CDR2 FYNNEI. The CDR3 is made up of 16 amino acids. The V end was cut by 4 bases, the J end by 7 bases, with 22 bases between.

The V call is TRBV7-9, the J call TRBJ2-1, with 10 bases lining up with TRBD2. This CDR3 has 17 residues. CDR1 SEHNR and CDR2 FQNEAQ come from the germline V gene (reference sequence). Trimming removed 3 bases from V and 7 bases from J; junction bases left unmatched: 12. The CDR3 here is CASSFIQGPAGGNEQFF. CDR3 nucleotides: TGTGCCAGCAGCTTTATACAGGGCCCAGCGGGAGGGAATGAGCAGTTCTTC.

The rearrangement uses TRBV7-3 and TRBJ1-1; tentatively, D is TRBD1 (5 bases). The CDR3 has 13 residues. V was clipped by 2 bases and J by 4 bases, with 8 bases between them. Germline lookup yields CDR1 SGHTA and CDR2 FQGTGA. CDR3: CASSLQGSTEAFF. CDR3 coding DNA: TGTGCCAGCAGCTTACAGGGTAGCACTGAAGCTTTCTTT. Combining the CDR3 with reference TRBV7-3 and TRBJ1-1 gives the whole variable domain GAGVSQTPSNKVTEKGKYVELRCDPISGHTALYWYRQSLGQGPEFLIYFQGTGAADDSGLPNDRFFAVRPEGSVSTLKIQRTERGDSAVYLCASSLQGSTEAFFGQGTRLTVV.

The chain recombines TRBV19 with TRBJ1-4; TRBD1 matches 8 bases. Trimming cost V 6 bases and J 7 bases; bases outside gene matches: 7. This CDR3 comprises 14 residues. Germline CDR1 and CDR2: LNHDA and SQIVND (reference sequence). The CDR3 reads CASRTGTGSEKLFF. The CDR3 region has the DNA TGTGCCAGTAGGACCGGGACAGGCAGTGAAAAACTGTTTTTT.

The chain has TRBV19 and TRBJ2-7; 14 bases line up with TRBD2. The CDR3 loop spans 14 amino acids. Germline V lookup: CDR1 LNHDA, CDR2 SQIVND (reference sequence). Germline trimming cut 6 bases from V and 5 bases from J; bases unmatched to any gene: 3. The CDR3 sequence is CASRRGLAGDEQYF. The CDR3 coding sequence is TGTGCCAGTAGGCGGGGACTAGCGGGAGACGAGCAGTACTTC.

This CDR3 is CASSVLGGNEKLFF. The CDR3, as DNA: TGTGCCAGCAGCGTACTAGGCGGTAATGAAAAACTGTTTTTT. The chain combines TRBV9 with TRBJ1-4; D is unclear. Trimming left V 1 base short and J 4 bases short, with 8 bases between. Germline-derived CDR1 and CDR2 are SGDLS and YYNGEE. CDR3 size: 14 residues.

The rearrangement joins TRBV9 to TRBJ2-7; the match to TRBD2 covers 7 bases. Looked up from germline, CDR1 is SGDLS and CDR2 is YYNGEE. The junction had 6 bases not matched to a gene; V was cut back by 3 bases and J by 0 bases. This CDR3 is built from 15 residues. CDR3 bases: TGTGCCAGCAGCGGCGGGGGAGCGGACTCCTACGAGCAGTACTTC. Residues: CASSGGGADSYEQYF.

The chain recombines TRBV18 with TRBJ2-3, with D possibly TRBD1 on 5 matching bases. The CDR3 runs to 13 residues. Trimming took 3 bases from V and 6 from J, leaving 10 bases between them. The germline V gene encodes CDR1 KGHSH and CDR2 LQKENI. This CDR3 reads CASSPRESDTQYF. As DNA, the CDR3 is TGTGCCAGCTCACCCAGGGAATCGGATACGCAGTATTTT.

V and J are TRBV27 and TRBJ1-4; 9 positions agree with TRBD1. Per germline, CDR1 MNHEY and CDR2 SMNVEV (reference sequence). The CDR3 has 15 residues. Trimming at V came to 4 bases and at J to 5 bases, leaving 5 bases not matched to a gene. The CDR3 region has the DNA TGTGCCAGCAGTTCCCCCGGGACAGGGAATGAAAAACTGTTTTTT. As protein: CASSSPGTGNEKLFF.

This rearrangement joins TRBV5-4 to TRBJ2-5; 11 bases agree with TRBD2. The J segment lost 1 base and the V segment lost 0 bases, leaving 2 bases of the junction unmatched. The length of the CDR3 is 16 residues. Germline V gene sequence: CDR1 SGHNT, CDR2 YYREEE (reference sequence). CDR3 protein: CASSLGTSGPQETQYF. The CDR3 nucleotides are TGTGCCAGCAGCTTGGGGACTAGCGGGCCCCAAGAGACCCAGTACTTC. Together with reference TRBV5-4 and TRBJ2-5, the CDR3 gives the full variable domain: ETGVTQSPTHLIKTRGQQVTLRCSSQSGHNTVSWYQQALGQGPQFIFQYYREEENGRGNFPPRFSGLQFPNYSSELNVNALELDDSALYLCASSLGTSGPQETQYFGPGTRLLVL.

The CDR3 protein is CASSPQGLAGRETQYF. The CDR3 DNA is TGTGCCAGCAGCCCGCAGGGACTAGCGGGAAGAGAGACCCAGTACTTC. The J gene is TRBJ2-5, the V gene TRBV9; 13 bases are a match to TRBD2. Losses at the gene ends were 4 bases for V and 4 bases for J; bases not matched to a gene: 7. The CDR3 consists of 16 residues. Looked up from germline, CDR1 is SGDLS and CDR2 is YYNGEE. The full variable domain, with the rest looked up from reference TRBV9 and TRBJ2-5, is DSGVTQTPKHLITATGQRVTLRCSPRSGDLSVYWYQQSLDQGLQFLIQYYNGEERAKGNILERFSAQQFPDLHSELNLSSLELGDSALYFCASSPQGLAGRETQYFGPGTRLLVL.

The chain employs TRBV4-1 and TRBJ2-5, with TRBD1 as a possible D gene (5 bases). Trimming stripped 2 bases from V and 5 bases from J, with 12 bases between. The CDR3 runs to 14 residues. CDR1 and CDR2 (germline): MGHRA, YSYEKL. CDR3 residues: CASSQQGPRETQYF. The CDR3 bases are TGCGCCAGCAGCCAACAGGGCCCACGGGAGACCCAGTACTTC.

V and J are TRBV14 and TRBJ2-3; 9 bases match TRBD1. This CDR3 is 15 amino acids long. Germline CDR1 reads SGHDN; CDR2 reads FVKESK. J gave up 7 bases and V 5 bases, and 10 bases lay outside the gene matches. The CDR3 DNA sequence: TGTGCCAGCAGCGCGGAACAGGGGGCACCCCATACGCAGTATTTT. It encodes CASSAEQGAPHTQYF.

This chain joins TRBV15 and TRBJ2-4, with 7 bases aligning to TRBD2. After removal of 8 bases from V and 5 bases from J, the junction contained 3 bases not matched to a gene. Germline CDR1 LNHNV, CDR2 YYDKDF (reference sequence). The CDR3 extends over 12 amino acids. The CDR3 bases are TGTGCCACCTCTCGGGGGGAAAACATTCAGTACTTC. This translates into CATSRGENIQYF.

This chain connects TRBV5-1 to TRBJ2-1; D is possibly TRBD2 (5 bases). This CDR3 spans 14 amino acids. The germline V gene has CDR1 SGHRS and CDR2 YFSETQ. V lost 5 bases and J 7 bases, leaving 16 bases between the germline ends. The CDR3 protein is CASRQEALVNEQFF. DNA for the CDR3: TGCGCCAGCAGGCAGGAGGCCTTGGTGAATGAGCAGTTCTTC.

V and J are TRBV5-1 and TRBJ2-7; 10 bases line up with TRBD1. The junction had 7 bases not matched to a gene; V was cut back by 0 bases and J by 7 bases. The length of the CDR3 is 15 residues. Germline assignment: CDR1 SGHRS and CDR2 YFSETQ. The CDR3 DNA follows: TGCGCCAGCAGCTTGGTAGGGACAGGGGCAACAGAGCAGTACTTC. Translation: CASSLVGTGATEQYF.

The chain couples TRBV4-2 to TRBJ2-5, with D perhaps TRBD2 (5 bases). The DNA matches TRBJ2-7 better at its end, which makes the J call doubtful. This CDR3 region has 14 residues. Germline CDR1 LGHNA, CDR2 YNFKEQ. CDR3 loop: CASSPSLGAYEQYF. CDR3 nucleotide sequence: TGTGCCAGCAGCCCCTCACTAGGTGCCTACGAGCAGTACTTC.

The chain couples TRBV5-6 to TRBJ2-1; 7 positions agree with TRBD1. Trimming removed 4 bases from V and 7 bases from J; junction bases left unmatched: 5. Looked up from germline, CDR1 is SGHDT and CDR2 is YYEEEE. The CDR3 runs 13 residues. This CDR3 reads CASSAFRGNEQFF. The CDR3 nucleotides are TGTGCCAGCAGCGCTTTCAGGGGGAATGAGCAGTTCTTC.

The rearrangement uses TRBV30 and TRBJ2-7, with 11 bases that match TRBD2. Germline V CDR1 and CDR2: GTSNPN, SVGIG (reference sequence). Trimming took 2 bases from V and 5 from J; bases not matched to a gene: 2. The CDR3 is 13 amino acids. In nucleotides, the CDR3 is TGTGCCTGGAGTACTAGCGGGAGCAACGAGCAGTACTTC. This translates into CAWSTSGSNEQYF.

The V gene is TRBV6-4, the J gene TRBJ2-1; tentatively, D is TRBD2 (6 bases). CDR3 size: 17 residues. Deletions cut 6 bases from V and 10 bases from J, with 28 bases between. CDR1 and CDR2 from the germline V gene are MRHNA and SNTAGT. CDR3 sequence reads: CASSHGREPGRREEQFF. The CDR3 DNA is TGTGCCAGCAGCCACGGACGGGAACCGGGACGGAGGGAGGAGCAGTTCTTC.

The CDR3 spells CASSQFNEQYF. CDR3 coding DNA: TGTGCCAGCAGCCAATTTAACGAGCAGTACTTC. The rearrangement links TRBV14 to TRBJ2-7; no clear D. CDR1 and CDR2 (germline): SGHDN, FVKESK. This CDR3 region has 11 residues. V lost 2 bases and J 5 bases, leaving 4 bases between the germline ends.

The CDR3 region has the DNA TGCGCCAGCAGCTTGGAAGCCCTGCCCTACGAGCAGTACTTC. It translates to CASSLEALPYEQYF. The chain uses TRBV5-1 and TRBJ2-7; D uncertain. V was shortened by 0 bases and J by 2 bases, with 9 bases between the two germline ends. The germline gives CDR1 SGHRS, CDR2 YFSETQ. There are 14 residues in the CDR3. Using reference TRBV5-1 and TRBJ2-7 for the parts outside the CDR3, the full variable domain is KAGVTQTPRYLIKTRGQQVTLSCSPISGHRSVSWYQQTPGQGLQFLFEYFSETQRNKGNFPGRFSGRQFSNSRSEMNVSTLELGDSALYLCASSLEALPYEQYFGPGTRLTVT.

The V gene is TRBV5-6, the J gene TRBJ1-5; D is possibly TRBD1 (5 bases). Germline CDR1 and CDR2: SGHDT and YYEEEE. CDR3 length: 13 residues. Trimming shortened V by 1 base and J by 5 bases, and 7 bases separated the two germline ends. CDR3: CASSLSRDQPQHF. The CDR3 DNA follows: TGTGCCAGCAGCTTGTCCAGGGATCAGCCCCAGCATTTT.

The CDR3 spells CASSQGSRDRVGRDQPQHF. CDR3 nucleotide sequence: TGTGCCAGCAGCCAAGGATCCCGGGACAGGGTCGGAAGGGATCAGCCCCAGCATTTT. The V gene is TRBV4-2, the J gene TRBJ1-5; 9 bases map to TRBD1. This CDR3 is 19 amino acids long. Germline CDR1 reads LGHNA; CDR2 reads YNFKEQ. V was pared by 1 base and J by 5 bases, with 15 bases of the junction left unmatched.

The J gene is TRBJ2-7, the V gene TRBV5-1, with TRBD1 matching 9 bases. Trimming removed 4 bases from V and 3 bases from J; junction bases left unmatched: 8. Germline loops: CDR1 SGHRS, CDR2 YFSETQ. This CDR3 has 15 amino acids. CDR3 bases: TGCGCCAGCAGCCTGGGGACAGGGTATATCTACGAGCAGTACTTC. This codes for CASSLGTGYIYEQYF.

This chain joins TRBV27 and TRBJ2-3, with 9 bases lining up with TRBD2. The CDR3 consists of 15 residues. CDR1 is MNHEY, CDR2 SMNVEV, per germline (reference sequence). Trimming at V came to 1 base and at J to 4 bases, leaving 3 bases not matched to a gene. In nucleotides, the CDR3 is TGTGCCAGCAGTTTATTAGCGGGAGTGCCAGATACGCAGTATTTT. Translation gives CASSLLAGVPDTQYF.